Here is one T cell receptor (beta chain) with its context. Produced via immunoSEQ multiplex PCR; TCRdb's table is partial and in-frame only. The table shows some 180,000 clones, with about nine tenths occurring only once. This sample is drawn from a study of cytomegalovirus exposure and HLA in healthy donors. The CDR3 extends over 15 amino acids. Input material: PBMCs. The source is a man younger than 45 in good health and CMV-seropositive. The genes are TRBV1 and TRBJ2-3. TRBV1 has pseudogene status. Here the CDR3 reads CTSSQDVFPPHTQYF. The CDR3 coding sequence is TGCACCAGCAGCCAAGATGTGTTCCCCCCCCATACGCAGTATTTT.